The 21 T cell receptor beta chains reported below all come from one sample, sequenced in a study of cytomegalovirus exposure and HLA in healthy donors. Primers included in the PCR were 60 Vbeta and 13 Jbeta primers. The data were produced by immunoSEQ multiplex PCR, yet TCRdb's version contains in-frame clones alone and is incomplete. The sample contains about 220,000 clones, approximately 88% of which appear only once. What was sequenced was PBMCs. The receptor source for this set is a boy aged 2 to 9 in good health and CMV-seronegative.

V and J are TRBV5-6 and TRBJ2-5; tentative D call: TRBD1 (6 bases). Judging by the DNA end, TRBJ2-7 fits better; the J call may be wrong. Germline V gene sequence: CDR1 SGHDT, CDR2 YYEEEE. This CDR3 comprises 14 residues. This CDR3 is CASSLVGGGGEQYF. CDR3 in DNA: TGTGCCAGCAGCTTGGTTGGGGGCGGAGGCGAGCAGTACTTC.

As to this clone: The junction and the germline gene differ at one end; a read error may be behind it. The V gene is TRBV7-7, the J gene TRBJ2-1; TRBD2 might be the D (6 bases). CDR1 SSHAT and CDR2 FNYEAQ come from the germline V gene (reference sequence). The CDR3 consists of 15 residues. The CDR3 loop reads CASSLGRGAGNEQFF. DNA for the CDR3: TGTGCTAGCAGCTTAGGCCGGGGCGCGGGGAATGAGCAGTTCTTC.

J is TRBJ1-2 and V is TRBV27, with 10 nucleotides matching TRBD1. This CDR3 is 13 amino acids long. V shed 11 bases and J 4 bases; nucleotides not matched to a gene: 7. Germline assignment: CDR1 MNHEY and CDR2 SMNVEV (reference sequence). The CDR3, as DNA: TGTGCCCCGGACAGGGGGGTGTGCTATGGCTACACCTTC. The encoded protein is CAPDRGVCYGYTF.

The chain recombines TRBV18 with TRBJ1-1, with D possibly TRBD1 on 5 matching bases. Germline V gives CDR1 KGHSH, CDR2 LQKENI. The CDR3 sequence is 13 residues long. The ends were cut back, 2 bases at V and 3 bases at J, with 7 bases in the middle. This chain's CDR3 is CASSPGGDTEAFF. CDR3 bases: TGTGCCAGCTCACCAGGGGGGGACACTGAAGCTTTCTTT.

CDR3 nucleotides: TGTGCCAGCAGCTTGGGACACACCAACTATGGCTACACCTTC. Amino acids: CASSLGHTNYGYTF. The chain uses TRBV7-9 and TRBJ1-2; a weak D match, TRBD1 (6 bases). Germline V CDR1 and CDR2: SEHNR, FQNEAQ (reference sequence). V lost 3 bases and J 2 bases, leaving 10 bases between the germline ends. CDR3 length: 14 amino acids.

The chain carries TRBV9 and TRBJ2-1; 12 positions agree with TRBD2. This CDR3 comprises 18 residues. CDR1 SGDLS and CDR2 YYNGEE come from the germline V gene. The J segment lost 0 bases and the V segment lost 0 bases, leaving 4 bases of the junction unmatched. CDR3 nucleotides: TGTGCCAGCAGCGTAGCTAGCGGGGGGGTGAGCTCCTACAATGAGCAGTTCTTC. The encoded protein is CASSVASGGVSSYNEQFF.

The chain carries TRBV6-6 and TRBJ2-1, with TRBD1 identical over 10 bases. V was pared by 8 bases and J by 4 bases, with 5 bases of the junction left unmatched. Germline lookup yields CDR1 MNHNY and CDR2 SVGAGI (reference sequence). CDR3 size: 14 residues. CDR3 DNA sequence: TGTGCCAGCGTCAGACAGGGGGCGTACAATGAGCAGTTCTTC. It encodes CASVRQGAYNEQFF.

The CDR3 bases are TGCGCCAGCAGCCCCCCCCCTCCGGGAGGGCCGAGCTCCTACGAGCAGTACTTC. Its protein product is CASSPPPPGGPSSYEQYF. The chain combines TRBV5-1 with TRBJ2-7; 8 nucleotides agree with TRBD2. Looked up from germline, CDR1 is SGHRS and CDR2 is YFSETQ. The CDR3 contains 18 residues. Germline trimming cut 4 bases from V and 0 bases from J; bases unmatched to any gene: 15.

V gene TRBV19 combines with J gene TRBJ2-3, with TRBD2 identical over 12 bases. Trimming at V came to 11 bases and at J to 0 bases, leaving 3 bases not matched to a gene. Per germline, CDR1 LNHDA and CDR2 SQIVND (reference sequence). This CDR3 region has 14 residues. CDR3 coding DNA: TGTGCCTCAGGACTAGCGGGGAGCACAGATACGCAGTATTTT. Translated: CASGLAGSTDTQYF.

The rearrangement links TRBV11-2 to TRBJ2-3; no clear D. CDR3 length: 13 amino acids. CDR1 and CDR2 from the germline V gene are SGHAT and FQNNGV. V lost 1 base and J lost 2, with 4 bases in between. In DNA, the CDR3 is TGTGCCAGCAGCTTAGGGCTCACAGATACGCAGTATTTT. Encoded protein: CASSLGLTDTQYF.

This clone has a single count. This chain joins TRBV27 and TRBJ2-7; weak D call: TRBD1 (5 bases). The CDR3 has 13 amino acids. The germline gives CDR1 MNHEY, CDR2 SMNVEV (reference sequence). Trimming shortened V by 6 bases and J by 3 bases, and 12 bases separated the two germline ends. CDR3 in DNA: TGTGCCAGCAGATTCAGGGATTACTACGAGCAGTACTTC. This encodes CASRFRDYYEQYF.

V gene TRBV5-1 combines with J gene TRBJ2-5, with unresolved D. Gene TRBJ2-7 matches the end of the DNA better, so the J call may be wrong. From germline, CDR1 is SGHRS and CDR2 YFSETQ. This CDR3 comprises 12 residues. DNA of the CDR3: TGCGCCAGCAGCTTGTCCTCCTACGAGCAGTACTTC. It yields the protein CASSLSSYEQYF.

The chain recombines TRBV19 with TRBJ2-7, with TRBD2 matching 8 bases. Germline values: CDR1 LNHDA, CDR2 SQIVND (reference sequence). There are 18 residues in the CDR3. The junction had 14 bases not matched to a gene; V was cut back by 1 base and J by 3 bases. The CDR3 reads CASSIAPPGAGAVYEQYF. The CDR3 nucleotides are TGTGCCAGTAGTATAGCCCCCCCGGGAGCGGGAGCGGTCTACGAGCAGTACTTC.

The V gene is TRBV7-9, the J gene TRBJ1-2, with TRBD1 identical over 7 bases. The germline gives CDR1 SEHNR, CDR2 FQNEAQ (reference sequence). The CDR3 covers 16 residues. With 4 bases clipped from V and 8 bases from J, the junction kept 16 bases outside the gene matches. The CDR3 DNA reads TGTGCCAGCAGCTATCACGGGACAGTTTACCTTATAGGCTACACCTTC. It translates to CASSYHGTVYLIGYTF.

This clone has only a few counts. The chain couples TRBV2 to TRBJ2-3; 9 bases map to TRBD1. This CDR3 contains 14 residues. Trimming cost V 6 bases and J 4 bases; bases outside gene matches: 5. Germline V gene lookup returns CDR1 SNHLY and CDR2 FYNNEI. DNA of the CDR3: TGTGCCAGCAGCTACAGGGGGCTGGCAGATACGCAGTATTTT. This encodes CASSYRGLADTQYF.

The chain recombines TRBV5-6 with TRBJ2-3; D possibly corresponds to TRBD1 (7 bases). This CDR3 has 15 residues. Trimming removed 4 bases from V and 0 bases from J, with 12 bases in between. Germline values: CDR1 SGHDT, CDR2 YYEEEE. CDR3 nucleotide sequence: TGTGCCAGCAGCGAACAGGGGACTAGCACAGATACGCAGTATTTT. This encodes CASSEQGTSTDTQYF. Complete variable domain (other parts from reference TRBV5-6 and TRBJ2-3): DAGVTQSPTHLIKTRGQQVTLRCSPKSGHDTVSWYQQALGQGPQFIFQYYEEEERQRGNFPDRFSGHQFPNYSSELNVNALLLGDSALYLCASSEQGTSTDTQYFGPGTRLTVL.

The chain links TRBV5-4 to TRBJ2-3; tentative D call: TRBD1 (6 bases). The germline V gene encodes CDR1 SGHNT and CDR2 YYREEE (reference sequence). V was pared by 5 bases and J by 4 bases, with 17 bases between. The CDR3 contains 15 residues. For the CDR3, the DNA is TGTGCCAGCAGTCCCCCAGCAGGGGTGGCAGATACGCAGTATTTT. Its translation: CASSPPAGVADTQYF.

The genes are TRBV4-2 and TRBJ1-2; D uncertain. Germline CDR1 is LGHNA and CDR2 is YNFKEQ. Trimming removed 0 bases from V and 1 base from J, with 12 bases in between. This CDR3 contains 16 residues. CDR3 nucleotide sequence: TGTGCCAGCAGCCAAGATTGGAGCCAGCATAACTATGGCTACACCTTC. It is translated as CASSQDWSQHNYGYTF.

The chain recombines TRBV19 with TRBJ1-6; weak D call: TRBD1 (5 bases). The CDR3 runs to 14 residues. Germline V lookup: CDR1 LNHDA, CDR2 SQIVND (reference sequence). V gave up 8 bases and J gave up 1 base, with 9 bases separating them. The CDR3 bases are TGTGCCAGTTGCCGGGGGTCCTATAATTCACCCCTCCACTTT. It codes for CASCRGSYNSPLHF.

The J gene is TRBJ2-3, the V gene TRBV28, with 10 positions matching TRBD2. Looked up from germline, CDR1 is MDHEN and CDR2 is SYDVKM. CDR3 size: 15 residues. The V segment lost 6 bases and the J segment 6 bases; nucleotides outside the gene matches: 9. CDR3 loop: CASSPGGAGGDTQYF. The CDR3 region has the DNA TGTGCCAGCAGCCCTGGGGGAGCGGGAGGGGATACGCAGTATTTT. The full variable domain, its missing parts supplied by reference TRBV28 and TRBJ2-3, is DVKVTQSSRYLVKRTGEKVFLECVQDMDHENMFWYRQDPGLGLRLIYFSYDVKMKEKGDIPEGYSVSREKKERFSLILESASTNQTSMYLCASSPGGAGGDTQYFGPGTRLTVL.

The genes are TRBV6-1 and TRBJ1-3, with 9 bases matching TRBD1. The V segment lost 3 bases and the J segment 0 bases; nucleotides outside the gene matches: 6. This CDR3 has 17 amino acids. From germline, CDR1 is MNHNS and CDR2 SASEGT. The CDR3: CASSDMGQGSSGNTIYF. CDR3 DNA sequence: TGTGCCAGCAGTGATATGGGACAGGGAAGCTCTGGAAACACCATATATTTT.